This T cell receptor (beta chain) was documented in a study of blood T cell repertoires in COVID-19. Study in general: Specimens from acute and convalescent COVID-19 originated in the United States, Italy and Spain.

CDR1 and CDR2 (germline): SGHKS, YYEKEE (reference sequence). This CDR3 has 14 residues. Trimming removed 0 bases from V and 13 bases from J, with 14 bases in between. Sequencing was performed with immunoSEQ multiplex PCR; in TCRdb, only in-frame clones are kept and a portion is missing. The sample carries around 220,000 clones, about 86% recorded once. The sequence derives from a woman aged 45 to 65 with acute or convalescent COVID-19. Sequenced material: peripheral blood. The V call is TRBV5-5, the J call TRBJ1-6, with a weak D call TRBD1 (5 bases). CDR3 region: CASSLGTAGGPLHF. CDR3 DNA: TGTGCCAGCAGCTTGGGAACCGCCGGGGGGCCCCTCCACTTT.